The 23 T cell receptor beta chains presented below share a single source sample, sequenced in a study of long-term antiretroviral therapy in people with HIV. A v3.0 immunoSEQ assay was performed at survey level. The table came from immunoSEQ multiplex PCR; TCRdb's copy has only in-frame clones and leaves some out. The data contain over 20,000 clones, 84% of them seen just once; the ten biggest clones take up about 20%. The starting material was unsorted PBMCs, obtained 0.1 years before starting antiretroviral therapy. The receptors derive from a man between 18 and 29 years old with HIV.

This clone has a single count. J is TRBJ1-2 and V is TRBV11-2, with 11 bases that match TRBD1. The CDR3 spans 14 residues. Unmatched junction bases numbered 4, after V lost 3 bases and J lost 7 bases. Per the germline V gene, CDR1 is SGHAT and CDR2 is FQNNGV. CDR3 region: CASSFGTGGSGYTF. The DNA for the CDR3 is TGTGCCAGCAGCTTCGGGACAGGGGGGTCTGGCTACACCTTC.

CDR3 DNA sequence: TGTGCCAGCAGCTTGGGAGCGGGCAGCTCCTATGGCTACACCTTC. It encodes CASSLGAGSSYGYTF. The chain combines TRBV5-5 with TRBJ1-2; no clear D. From germline, CDR1 is SGHKS and CDR2 YYEKEE (reference sequence). V shed 0 bases and J shed 4 bases, with 13 bases lying between them. The CDR3 is made up of 15 amino acids.

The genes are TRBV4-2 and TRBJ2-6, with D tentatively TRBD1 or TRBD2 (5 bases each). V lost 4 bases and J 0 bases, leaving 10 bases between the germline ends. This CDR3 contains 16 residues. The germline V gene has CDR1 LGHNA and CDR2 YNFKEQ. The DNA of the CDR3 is TGTGCCAGCAGCCGGGGACCGCTCTCTGGGGCCAACGTCCTGACTTTC. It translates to CASSRGPLSGANVLTF.

The CDR3 region is CASSSELAGGYNEQFF. As DNA, the CDR3 is TGTGCCAGCAGTTCTGAACTAGCGGGAGGCTACAATGAGCAGTTCTTC. The rearrangement links TRBV7-2 to TRBJ2-1; 12 nucleotides agree with TRBD2. Germline V gene lookup returns CDR1 SGHTA and CDR2 FQGNSA. V trimming: 6 bases; J trimming: 3 bases; junction bases outside the gene matches: 6. The CDR3 totals 16 residues.

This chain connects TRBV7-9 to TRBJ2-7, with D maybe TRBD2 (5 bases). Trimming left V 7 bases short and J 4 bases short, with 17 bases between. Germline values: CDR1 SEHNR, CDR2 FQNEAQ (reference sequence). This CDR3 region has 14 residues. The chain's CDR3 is CASTPSAGNYEQYF. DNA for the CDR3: TGTGCCAGCACGCCTTCCGCCGGGAATTACGAGCAGTACTTC.

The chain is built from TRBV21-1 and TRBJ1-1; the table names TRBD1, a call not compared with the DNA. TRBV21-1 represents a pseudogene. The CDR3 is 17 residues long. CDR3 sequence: CASSNPRDRGPNTEAFF. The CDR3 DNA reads TGTGCCAGCAGTAACCCCCGGGACAGGGGGCCGAACACTGAAGCTTTCTTT.

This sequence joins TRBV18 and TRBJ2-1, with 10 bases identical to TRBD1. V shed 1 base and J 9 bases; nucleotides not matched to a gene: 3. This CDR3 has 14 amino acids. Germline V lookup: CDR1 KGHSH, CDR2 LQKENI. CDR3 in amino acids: CASSPRQGAIEQFF. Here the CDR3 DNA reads TGTGCCAGCTCACCACGACAGGGGGCGATTGAGCAGTTCTTC.

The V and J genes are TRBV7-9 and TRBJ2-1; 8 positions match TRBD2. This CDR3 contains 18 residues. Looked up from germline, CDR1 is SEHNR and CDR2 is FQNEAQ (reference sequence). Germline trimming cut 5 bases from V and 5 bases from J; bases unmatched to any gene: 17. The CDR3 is CASSQPYGFSGTDNEQFF. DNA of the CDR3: TGTGCCAGCAGCCAACCTTATGGCTTTAGCGGGACGGACAATGAGCAGTTCTTC.

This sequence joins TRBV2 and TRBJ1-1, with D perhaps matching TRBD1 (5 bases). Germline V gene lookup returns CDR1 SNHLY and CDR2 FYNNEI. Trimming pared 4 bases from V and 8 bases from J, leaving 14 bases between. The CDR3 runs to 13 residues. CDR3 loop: CASSARARVEAFF. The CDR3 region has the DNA TGTGCCAGCAGTGCCAGGGCAAGGGTAGAAGCTTTCTTT.

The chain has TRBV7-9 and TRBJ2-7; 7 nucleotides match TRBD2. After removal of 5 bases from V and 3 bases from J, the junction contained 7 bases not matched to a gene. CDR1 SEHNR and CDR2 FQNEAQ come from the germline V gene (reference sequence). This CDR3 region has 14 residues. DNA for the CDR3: TGTGCCAGCAGCCCCCCCTCGGGGGGCTACGAGCAGTACTTC. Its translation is CASSPPSGGYEQYF.

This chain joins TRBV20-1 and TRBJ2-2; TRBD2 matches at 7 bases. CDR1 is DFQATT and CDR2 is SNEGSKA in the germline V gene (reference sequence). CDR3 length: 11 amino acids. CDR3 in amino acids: CGYSGTGELFF. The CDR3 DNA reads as TGCGGATATAGCGGGACCGGGGAGCTGTTTTTT.

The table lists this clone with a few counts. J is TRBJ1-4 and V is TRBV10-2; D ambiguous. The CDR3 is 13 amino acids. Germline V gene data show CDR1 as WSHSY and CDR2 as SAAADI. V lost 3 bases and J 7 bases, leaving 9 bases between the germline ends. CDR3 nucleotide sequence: TGCGCCAGCAGTGAATTCAGCGGTGAAAAACTGTTTTTT. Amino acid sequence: CASSEFSGEKLFF.

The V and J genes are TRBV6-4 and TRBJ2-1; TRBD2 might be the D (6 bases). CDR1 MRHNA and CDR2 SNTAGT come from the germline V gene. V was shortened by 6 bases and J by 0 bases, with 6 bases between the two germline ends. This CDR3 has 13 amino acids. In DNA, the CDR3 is TGTGCCAGCAGCGGGAGCTCCTACAATGAGCAGTTCTTC. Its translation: CASSGSSYNEQFF.

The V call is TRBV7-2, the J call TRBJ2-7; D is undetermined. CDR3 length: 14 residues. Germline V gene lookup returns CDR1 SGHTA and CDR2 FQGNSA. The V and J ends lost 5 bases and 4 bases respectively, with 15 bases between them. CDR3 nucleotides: TGTGCCAGCAGCCTCCCCCCTAAACTATACGAGCAGTACTTC. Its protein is CASSLPPKLYEQYF.

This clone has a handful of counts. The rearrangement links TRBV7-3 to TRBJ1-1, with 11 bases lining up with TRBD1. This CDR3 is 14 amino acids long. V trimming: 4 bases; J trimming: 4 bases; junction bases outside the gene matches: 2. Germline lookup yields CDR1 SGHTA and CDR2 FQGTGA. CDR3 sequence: CASSSGTGGTEAFF. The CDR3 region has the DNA TGTGCCAGCAGCTCCGGGACAGGGGGCACTGAAGCTTTCTTT.

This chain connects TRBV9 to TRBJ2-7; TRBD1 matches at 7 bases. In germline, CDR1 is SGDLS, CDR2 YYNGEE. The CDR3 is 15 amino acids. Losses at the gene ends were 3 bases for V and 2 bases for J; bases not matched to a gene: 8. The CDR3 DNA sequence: TGTGCCAGCAGCGAGGCCGGGGACAGCCCCTACGAGCAGTACTTC. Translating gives CASSEAGDSPYEQYF.

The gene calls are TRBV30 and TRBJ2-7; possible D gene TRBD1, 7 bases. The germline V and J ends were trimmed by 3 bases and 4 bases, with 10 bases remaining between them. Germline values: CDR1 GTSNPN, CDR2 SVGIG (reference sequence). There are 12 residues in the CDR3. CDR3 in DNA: TGTGCCTGGAGGGGGGGACAGTACGAGCAGTACTTC. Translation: CAWRGGQYEQYF.

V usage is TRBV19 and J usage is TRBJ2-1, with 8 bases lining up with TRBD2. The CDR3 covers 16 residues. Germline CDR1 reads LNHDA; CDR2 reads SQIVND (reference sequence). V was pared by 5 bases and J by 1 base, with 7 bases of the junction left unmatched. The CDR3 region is CASSETSARSYNEQFF. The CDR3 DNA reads TGTGCCAGTAGTGAGACTAGCGCCCGGTCCTACAATGAGCAGTTCTTC.

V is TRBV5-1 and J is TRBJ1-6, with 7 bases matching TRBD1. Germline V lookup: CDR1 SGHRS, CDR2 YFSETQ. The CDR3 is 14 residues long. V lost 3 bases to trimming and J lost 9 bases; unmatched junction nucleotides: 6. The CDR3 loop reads CASSWKGAGSPLHF. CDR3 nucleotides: TGCGCCAGCAGCTGGAAGGGGGCCGGTTCACCCCTCCACTTT.

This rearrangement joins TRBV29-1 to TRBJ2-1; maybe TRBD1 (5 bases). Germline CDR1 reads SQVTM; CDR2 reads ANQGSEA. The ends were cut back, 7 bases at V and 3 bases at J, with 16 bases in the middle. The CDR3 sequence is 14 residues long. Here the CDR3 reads CSGTGTVRYNEQFF. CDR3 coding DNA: TGCAGCGGAACAGGCACGGTTCGCTACAATGAGCAGTTCTTC.

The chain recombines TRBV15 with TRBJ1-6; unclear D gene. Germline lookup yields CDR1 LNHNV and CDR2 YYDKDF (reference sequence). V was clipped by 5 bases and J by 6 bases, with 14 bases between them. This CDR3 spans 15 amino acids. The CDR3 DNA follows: TGTGCCACCAGCGAAAGAACTGGGCGTAATTCACCCCTCCACTTT. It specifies CATSERTGRNSPLHF. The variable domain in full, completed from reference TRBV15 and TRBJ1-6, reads DAMVIQNPRYQVTQFGKPVTLSCSQTLNHNVMYWYQQKSSQAPKLLFHYYDKDFNNEADTPDNFQSRRPNTSFCFLDIRSPGLGDTAMYLCATSERTGRNSPLHFGNGTRLTVT.

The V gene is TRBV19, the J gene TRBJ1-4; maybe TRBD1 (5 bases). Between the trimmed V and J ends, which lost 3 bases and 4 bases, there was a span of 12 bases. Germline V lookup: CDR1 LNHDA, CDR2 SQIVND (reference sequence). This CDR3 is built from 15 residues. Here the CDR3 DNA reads TGTGCCAGTAGTATCCCCAAGGGACTTAATGAAAAACTGTTTTTT. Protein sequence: CASSIPKGLNEKLFF.

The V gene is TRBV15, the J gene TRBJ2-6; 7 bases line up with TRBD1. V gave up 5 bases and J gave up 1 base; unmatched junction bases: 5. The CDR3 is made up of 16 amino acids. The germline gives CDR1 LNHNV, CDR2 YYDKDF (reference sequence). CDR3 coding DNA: TGTGCCACCAGCGGAACACAGGGGTCTGGGGCCAACGTCCTGACTTTC. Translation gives CATSGTQGSGANVLTF.